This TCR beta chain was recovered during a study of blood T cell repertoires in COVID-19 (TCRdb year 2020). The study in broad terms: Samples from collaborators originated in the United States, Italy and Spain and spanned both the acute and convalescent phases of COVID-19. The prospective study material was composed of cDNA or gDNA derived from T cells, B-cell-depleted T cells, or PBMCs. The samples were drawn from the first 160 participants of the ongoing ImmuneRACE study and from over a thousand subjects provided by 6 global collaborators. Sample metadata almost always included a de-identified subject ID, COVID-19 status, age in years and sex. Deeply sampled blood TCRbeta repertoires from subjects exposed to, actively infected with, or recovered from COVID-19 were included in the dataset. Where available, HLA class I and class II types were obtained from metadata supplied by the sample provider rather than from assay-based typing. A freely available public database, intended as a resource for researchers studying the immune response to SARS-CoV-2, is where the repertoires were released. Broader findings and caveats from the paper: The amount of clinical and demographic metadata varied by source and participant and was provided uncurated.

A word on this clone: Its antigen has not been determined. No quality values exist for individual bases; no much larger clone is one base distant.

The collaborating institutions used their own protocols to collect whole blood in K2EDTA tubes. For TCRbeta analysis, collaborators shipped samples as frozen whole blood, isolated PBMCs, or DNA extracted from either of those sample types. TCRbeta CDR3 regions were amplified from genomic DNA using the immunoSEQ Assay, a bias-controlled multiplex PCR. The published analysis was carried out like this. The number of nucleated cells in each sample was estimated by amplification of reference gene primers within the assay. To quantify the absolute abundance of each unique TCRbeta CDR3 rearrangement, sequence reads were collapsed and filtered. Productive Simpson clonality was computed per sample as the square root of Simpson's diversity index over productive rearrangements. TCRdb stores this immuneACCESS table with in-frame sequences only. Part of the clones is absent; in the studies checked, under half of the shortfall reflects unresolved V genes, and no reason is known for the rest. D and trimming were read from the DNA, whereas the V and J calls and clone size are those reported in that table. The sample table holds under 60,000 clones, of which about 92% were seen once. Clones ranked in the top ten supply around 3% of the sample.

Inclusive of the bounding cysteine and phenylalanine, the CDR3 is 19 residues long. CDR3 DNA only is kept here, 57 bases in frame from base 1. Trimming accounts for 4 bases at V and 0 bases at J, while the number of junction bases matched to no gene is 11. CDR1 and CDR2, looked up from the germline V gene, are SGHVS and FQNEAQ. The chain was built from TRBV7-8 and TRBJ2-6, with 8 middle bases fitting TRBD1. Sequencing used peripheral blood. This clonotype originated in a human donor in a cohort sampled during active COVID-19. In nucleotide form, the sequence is TGTGCCAGCAGCTCGGACAGGGTGGATTCCATCTCTGGGGCCAACGTCCTGACTTTC. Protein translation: CASSSDRVDSISGANVLTF.